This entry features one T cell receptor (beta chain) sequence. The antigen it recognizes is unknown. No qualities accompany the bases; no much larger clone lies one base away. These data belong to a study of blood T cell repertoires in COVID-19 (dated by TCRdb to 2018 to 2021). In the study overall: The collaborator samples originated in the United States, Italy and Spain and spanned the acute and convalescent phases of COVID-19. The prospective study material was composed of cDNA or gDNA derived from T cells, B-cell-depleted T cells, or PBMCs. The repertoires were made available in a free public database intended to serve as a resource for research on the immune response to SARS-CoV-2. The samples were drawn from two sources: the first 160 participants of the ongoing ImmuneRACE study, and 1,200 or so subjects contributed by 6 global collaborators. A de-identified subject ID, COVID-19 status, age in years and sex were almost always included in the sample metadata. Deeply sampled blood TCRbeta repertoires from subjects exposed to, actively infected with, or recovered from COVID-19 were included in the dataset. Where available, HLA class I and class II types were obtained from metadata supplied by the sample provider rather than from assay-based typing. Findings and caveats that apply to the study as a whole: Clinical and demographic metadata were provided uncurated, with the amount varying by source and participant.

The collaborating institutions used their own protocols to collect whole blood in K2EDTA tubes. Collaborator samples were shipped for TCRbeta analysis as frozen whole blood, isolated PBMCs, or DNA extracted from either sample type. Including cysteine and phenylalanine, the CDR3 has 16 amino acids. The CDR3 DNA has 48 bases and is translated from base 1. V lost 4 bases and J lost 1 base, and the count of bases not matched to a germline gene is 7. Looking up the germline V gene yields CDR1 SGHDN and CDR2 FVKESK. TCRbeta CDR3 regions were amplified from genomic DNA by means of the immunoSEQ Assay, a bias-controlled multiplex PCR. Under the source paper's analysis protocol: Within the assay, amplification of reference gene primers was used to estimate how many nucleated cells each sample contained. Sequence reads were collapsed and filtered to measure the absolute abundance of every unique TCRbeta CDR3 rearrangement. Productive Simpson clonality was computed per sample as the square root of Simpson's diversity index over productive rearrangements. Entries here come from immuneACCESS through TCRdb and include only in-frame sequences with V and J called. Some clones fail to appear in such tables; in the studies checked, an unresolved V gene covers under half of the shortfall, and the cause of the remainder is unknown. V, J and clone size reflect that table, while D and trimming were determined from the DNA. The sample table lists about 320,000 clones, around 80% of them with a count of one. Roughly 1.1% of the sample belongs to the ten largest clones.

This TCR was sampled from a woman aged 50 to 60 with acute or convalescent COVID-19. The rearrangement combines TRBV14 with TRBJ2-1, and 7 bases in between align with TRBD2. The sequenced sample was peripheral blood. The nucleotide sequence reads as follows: TGTGCCAGCAGCCCCGCGCCGGGGGGTTCCTACAATGAGCAGTTCTTC. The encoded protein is CASSPAPGGSYNEQFF. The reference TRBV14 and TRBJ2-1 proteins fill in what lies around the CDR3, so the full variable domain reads EAGVTQFPSHSVIEKGQTVTLRCDPISGHDNLYWYRRVMGKEIKFLLHFVKESKQDESGMPNNRFLAERTGGTYSTLKVQPAELEDSGVYFCASSPAPGGSYNEQFFGPGTRLTVL.